One sample yielded the 3 T cell receptor beta chains listed below, sequenced in a study of blood T cell repertoires in COVID-19. The data were produced by immunoSEQ multiplex PCR, yet TCRdb's version contains in-frame clones alone and is incomplete. The data contain approximately 230,000 clones, roughly 87% of them singletons. Sequenced: peripheral blood. The source is a young man with active or convalescent COVID-19.

The chain has TRBV10-2 and TRBJ1-1; D not certain. Trimming cost V 6 bases and J 0 bases, with 11 bases left between them. The CDR3 covers 14 residues. Germline loops: CDR1 WSHSY, CDR2 SAAADI. CDR3 DNA: TGCGCCAGCAGGCAGGTGACTATGAACACTGAAGCTTTCTTT. It codes for CASRQVTMNTEAFF.

This rearrangement joins TRBV7-8 to TRBJ2-1; TRBD2 agrees at 8 bases. Unmatched junction bases numbered 3, after V lost 2 bases and J lost 6 bases. Germline V lookup: CDR1 SGHVS, CDR2 FQNEAQ. The CDR3 is made up of 14 amino acids. The CDR3 loop is CASSLKAGGNEQFF. As DNA, the CDR3 is TGTGCCAGCAGCTTAAAGGCGGGGGGCAATGAGCAGTTCTTC.

This clone was seen more than once but under ten times. V is TRBV28 and J is TRBJ1-6; D is unresolved. V gave up 1 base and J gave up 5 bases, with 6 bases separating them. Germline values: CDR1 MDHEN, CDR2 SYDVKM. The CDR3 sequence is 14 residues long. The CDR3 here is CASSLYRDNSPLHF. The CDR3 region has the DNA TGTGCCAGCAGTTTATATCGGGATAATTCACCCCTCCACTTT.